This entry features one T cell receptor (beta chain) sequence. The data stem from a study of CD8 T cells in Susac syndrome. The V gene lost 5 bases and the J gene lost 2 bases, with 13 bases spanning the gap. CDR3 length: 15 amino acids. CDR1 is MNHEY and CDR2 is SMNVEV in the germline V gene (reference sequence). After extraction with the RNeasy kit, 0.5 to 1 ug of the RNA was reverse transcribed using random hexamers. Using its own MiXCR run on the immunoSEQ multiplex PCR reads, TCRdb lists one record per CDR3 protein. Of fewer than 300,000 distinct CDR3 sequences in the sample, around 84% were seen once.

V gene TRBV27 combines with J gene TRBJ1-5; no definite D call. The TCR was taken from a human donor with multiple sclerosis. Input material: CD8+ T cells from PBMCs. The CDR3 sequence is CASSPYRTGNQPQHF. In DNA, the CDR3 is TGTGCCAGCAGTCCCTATAGGACGGGCAATCAGCCCCAGCATTTT.